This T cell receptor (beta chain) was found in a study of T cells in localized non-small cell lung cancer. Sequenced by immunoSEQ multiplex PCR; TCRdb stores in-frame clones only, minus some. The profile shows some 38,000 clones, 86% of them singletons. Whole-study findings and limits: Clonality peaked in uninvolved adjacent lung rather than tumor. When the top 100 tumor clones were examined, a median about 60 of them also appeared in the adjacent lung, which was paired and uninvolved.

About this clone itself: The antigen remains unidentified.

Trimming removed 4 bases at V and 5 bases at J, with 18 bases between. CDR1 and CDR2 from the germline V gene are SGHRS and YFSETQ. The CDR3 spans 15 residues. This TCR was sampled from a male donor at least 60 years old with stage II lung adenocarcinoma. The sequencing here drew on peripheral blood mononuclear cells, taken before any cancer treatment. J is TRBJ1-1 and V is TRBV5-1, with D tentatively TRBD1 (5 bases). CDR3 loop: CASSPGGAKGTEAFF. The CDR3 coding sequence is TGCGCCAGCAGCCCTGGCGGGGCGAAAGGGACTGAAGCTTTCTTT.